This TCR beta chain was captured by sequencing in a study of T cell changes during pregnancy in multiple sclerosis. The V end was cut by 3 bases, the J end by 1 base, with 7 bases between. The germline gives CDR1 LNHNV, CDR2 YYDKDF (reference sequence). CDR3 length: 13 residues. Generated by immunoSEQ multiplex PCR, the TCRdb table keeps only in-frame clones and is missing some. Seen here are 70,000 to 95,000 clones, 93% observed once, and the top ten hold 0.65% to 0.95%. The receptor was isolated from a female donor in good health, enrolled as a control in a pregnancy study. The chain carries TRBV15 and TRBJ2-7; D is unclear. The source was peripheral blood, collected in the second trimester of pregnancy. The CDR3 DNA reads as TGTGCCACCAGCAGCCCCAGGTCCTACGAGCAGTACTTC. Encoded protein: CATSSPRSYEQYF.